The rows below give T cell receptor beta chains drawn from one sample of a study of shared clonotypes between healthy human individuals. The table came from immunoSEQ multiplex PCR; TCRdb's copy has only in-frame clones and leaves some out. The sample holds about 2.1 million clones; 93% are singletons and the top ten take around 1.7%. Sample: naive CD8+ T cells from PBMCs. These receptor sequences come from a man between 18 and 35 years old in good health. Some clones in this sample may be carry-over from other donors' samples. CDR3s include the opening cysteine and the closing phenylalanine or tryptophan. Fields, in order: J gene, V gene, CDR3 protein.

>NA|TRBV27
CASSSTGFYEQYF
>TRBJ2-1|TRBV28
CASSWGYNEQFF
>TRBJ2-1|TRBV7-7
CASSQAGVPYNEQFF
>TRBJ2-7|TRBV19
CASSQYPGYEQYF
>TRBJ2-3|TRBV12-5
CASGLDRTEMLTDTQYF
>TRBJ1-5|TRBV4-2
CASSQDRTASNQPQHF
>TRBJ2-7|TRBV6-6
CASSYFYASSEQYF
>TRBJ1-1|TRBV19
CASSSRGTEAFF
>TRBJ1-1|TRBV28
CASSYRGLNTEAFF
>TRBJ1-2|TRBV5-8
CASSFGHDLPNYGYTF
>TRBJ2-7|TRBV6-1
CASSGRLAAYEQYF
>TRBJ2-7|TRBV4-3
CASSQDRTSGSHEQYF
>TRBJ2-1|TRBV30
CAWMARKGLAEARSYNEQFF
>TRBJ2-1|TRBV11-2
CASSPRGDNEQFF
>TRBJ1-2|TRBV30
CAWSVRDGGGYTF
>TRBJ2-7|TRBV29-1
CSVGGETAYEQYF
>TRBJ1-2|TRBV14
CASSPGGAVTF
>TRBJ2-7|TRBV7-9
CASSLASSGTVPYEQYF
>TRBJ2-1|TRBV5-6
CASSYDRYSSYNEQFF
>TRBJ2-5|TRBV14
CASSQWLAGQETQYF
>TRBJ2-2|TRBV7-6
CASSQEGRGELFF
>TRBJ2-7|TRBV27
CASSFGLVYEQYF
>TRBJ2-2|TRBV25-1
CASSEQPWRELFF
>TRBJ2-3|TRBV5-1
CASRSGRTDTQYF
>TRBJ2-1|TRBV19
CASRDTRSYNEQFF
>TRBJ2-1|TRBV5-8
CASSSGLAGNNEQFF
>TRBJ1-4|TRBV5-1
CASSTGQDEKLFF
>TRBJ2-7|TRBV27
CASSLYGGGTSYEQYF
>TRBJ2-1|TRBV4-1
CASSQGGNAGLRSYNEQFF
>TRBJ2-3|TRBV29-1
CSVDGTSDISDTQYF
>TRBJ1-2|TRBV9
CASGGTGGNYGYTF
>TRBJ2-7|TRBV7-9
CASSSGTANEQYF
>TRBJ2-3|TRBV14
CASSHGLAGAPDTQYF
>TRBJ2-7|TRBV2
CASTHRDKAYEQYF
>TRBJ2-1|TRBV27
CASSPARDEQFF
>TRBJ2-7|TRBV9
CASSPNPGVHEQYF
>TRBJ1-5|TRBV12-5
CASADSRGSQHF
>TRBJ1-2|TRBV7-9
CAASGPLEYGYTF
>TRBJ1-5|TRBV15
CATSRDRDQPQHF
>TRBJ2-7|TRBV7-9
CASSRPGDEQYF
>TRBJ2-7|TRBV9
CASSVEGTGAYEQYF
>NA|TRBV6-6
CASSSMFSGYEQYF
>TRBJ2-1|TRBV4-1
CASSQGRQDSANEQFF
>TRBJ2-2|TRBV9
CASSVGGGELFF
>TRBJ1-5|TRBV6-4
CASSEFSVNDQPQHF
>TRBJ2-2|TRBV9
CASSDRVDTGELFF
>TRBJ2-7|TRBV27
CASSSKAGGLYEQYF
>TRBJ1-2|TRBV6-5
CASSSRTSYGYTF
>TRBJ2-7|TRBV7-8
CASSNTRYEQYF
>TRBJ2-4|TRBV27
CASSFGGGKPKNIQYF